The rows below give T cell receptor beta chains drawn from one sample of a study of shared clonotypes between healthy human individuals. Measured with immunoSEQ multiplex PCR; TCRdb has only the in-frame clones, and not every one. Among about 1 million clones listed, more than 60% were seen once. The sample consisted of memory CD4+ T cells sorted from blood. These receptor sequences come from a man aged 18-30 years in good health. Both conserved end residues are part of each CDR3. The D gene is left open where the match is weak. Clone size is not always given. Where it is, it says once, few, many or a class for expanded clones.

J gene | clone size | V gene | D gene | CDR3 DNA | CDR3 protein
TRBJ1-1 | NA | TRBV6-5 | NA | TGTGCCAGCACCCAACGGGGGGGCACTGAAGCTTTCTTT | CASTQRGGTEAFF
TRBJ1-2 | NA | TRBV29-1 | NA | TGCAGCATCTACCAGGGGATATTCGGCTACACCTTC | CSIYQGIFGYTF
TRBJ2-3 | few | TRBV5-1 | TRBD2 | TGCGCCAGCAGCTGGAGCGGGGGGAGCACAGATACGCAGTATTTT | CASSWSGGSTDTQYF
TRBJ2-5 | NA | TRBV9 | NA | TGTGCCAGCAGCGTAAGGGGAAGCCAAGAGACCCAGTACTTC | CASSVRGSQETQYF
TRBJ1-1 | few | TRBV5-1 | NA | TGCGCCAGCAGCTTGGGTGGGGGCACTGAAGCTTTCTTT | CASSLGGGTEAFF
TRBJ2-7 | NA | TRBV18 | NA | TGTGCCAGCTCACCTAGCAGGGGCCCCTACGAGCAGTACTTC | CASSPSRGPYEQYF
TRBJ1-2 | NA | TRBV4-2 | NA | TGTGCCAGCAGCCAAGATGGGCAGGGATTCGGAGGCTACACCTTC | CASSQDGQGFGGYTF
TRBJ1-5 | NA | TRBV13 | NA | TGTGCCAGCAGCTTAGGCGTGGGGAGAAATCAGCCCCAGCATTTT | CASSLGVGRNQPQHF
TRBJ1-4 | NA | TRBV6-1 | NA | TGTGCCAGCAGTGAAGGGAACCTTAATGAAAAACTGTTTTTT | CASSEGNLNEKLFF
TRBJ1-5 | NA | TRBV4-3 | NA | TGCGCCAGCAGCCAAGATCTGGGGAATCAGCCCCAGCATTTT | CASSQDLGNQPQHF
TRBJ2-7 | NA | TRBV7-9 | TRBD1 | TGTGCCAGCAGCTTAACAGGGGTGTCGTACGAGCAGTACTTC | CASSLTGVSYEQYF
TRBJ2-5 | NA | TRBV10-2 | NA | TGCGCCACCCGGTCCGAAGAGACCCAGTACTTC | CATRSEETQYF
TRBJ1-3 | NA | TRBV19 | TRBD1 | TGTGCCAGTAGAAGGGGGGGACAGTACTCTGGAAACACCATATATTTT | CASRRGGQYSGNTIYF
TRBJ1-1 | few | TRBV9 | NA | TGTGCCAGCAGCGTCCGGGACACGGGGAACACTGAAGCTTTCTTT | CASSVRDTGNTEAFF
TRBJ1-2 | once | TRBV4-3 | NA | TGCGCCAGCAGCCAAGATGGGGCAGGGATTGGCTATGGCTACACCTTC | CASSQDGAGIGYGYTF
TRBJ2-6 | NA | TRBV2 | TRBD1 | TGTGCCAGCACTAGGGACAGCTCTGGGGCCAACGTCCTGACTTTC | CASTRDSSGANVLTF
TRBJ1-5 | NA | TRBV5-1 | NA | TGCGCCAGCAGCTTGGAGGGTATTAGCAATCAGCCCCAGCATTTT | CASSLEGISNQPQHF
TRBJ2-3 | NA | TRBV7-9 | TRBD1 | TGTGCCAGCAGCTCCGGACAGGTCACAGATACGCAGTATTTT | CASSSGQVTDTQYF
TRBJ2-7 | few | TRBV12-5 | TRBD2 | TGTGCTAGTGGGCGACTAGCGGGAGCCACATCCTACGAGCAGTACTTC | CASGRLAGATSYEQYF
TRBJ2-3 | few | TRBV6-1 | TRBD1 | TGTGCCAGAGGGACAGCTCATGGTACGCAGTATTTT | CARGTAHGTQYF
TRBJ1-5 | NA | TRBV4-3 | NA | TGCGCCAGCAGCCAAGATTTTAATCAGCCCCAGCATTTT | CASSQDFNQPQHF
TRBJ1-1 | once | TRBV5-1 | NA | TGCGCCAGCAGCTTAGTTCGGAACTCCGAAGCTTTCTTT | CASSLVRNSEAFF